This TCR beta chain was documented in a study of regulatory T cells in long-lasting Graves disease. Notes on the study in general: TRBV28 was favored in persistent disease, as were TRBJ1-2 and TRBJ2-5.

CDR3 regions were amplified by Arm-PCR using iRepertoire HTBI primers to build TCR beta libraries. TCRdb reprocessed the multiplex PCR reads with MiXCR, giving one entry per CDR3 protein. The sample lists 400,000 to 500,000 distinct CDR3 sequences, approximately 16% occurring once. The CDR3 totals 13 residues. V lost 1 base and J 11 bases, leaving 14 bases between the germline ends. Germline V gene data show CDR1 as LNHDA and CDR2 as SQIVND (reference sequence). A note on this clonotype: The antigen remains unidentified.

Time point indicated: newly diagnosed GD, antithyroid drugs for less than 3 months. The TCR library used RNA extracted from PBMCs. In this cohort, patients came from an endocrinology department located in Xi'an, China. This sample was also put to use in a study of T cells in Graves' hyperthyroidism and ophthalmopathy. Per that study: First-round RT-PCR with HTBI primers amplified the TCR CDR3 region. Ophthalmopathy stood apart from stable hyperthyroidism in a 13 V-J model.

The V gene is TRBV19, the J gene TRBJ1-1, with D perhaps matching TRBD1 (6 bases). This clonotype was obtained from a woman aged 30 to 39 with Graves disease. The sequences come from peripheral blood mononuclear cells (PBMCs), collected at new diagnosis, from a patient treated with antithyroid drugs. The CDR3 DNA sequence: TGTGCCAGTAGTATAGTCTCCGGGACAAAGGCTTTCTTT. It encodes CASSIVSGTKAFF.